A single sample gave rise to the 24 T cell receptor beta chains below, sequenced in a study of cytomegalovirus exposure and HLA in healthy donors. The study ran its PCR with 60 Vbeta and 13 Jbeta primers. Produced via immunoSEQ multiplex PCR; TCRdb's table is partial and in-frame only. The listing records over 100,000 clones. Sequencing input: PBMCs. All receptors derive from a man aged 35-49 years in good health and CMV-seropositive.

DNA of the CDR3: TGTGCCAGCAGTTTAGGGGCGGTAGCCAAAAACATTCAGTACTTC. Its protein product is CASSLGAVAKNIQYF. The rearrangement links TRBV28 to TRBJ2-4; a weak D match, TRBD1 (5 bases). Trimming cost V 2 bases and J 0 bases, with 8 bases left between them. The CDR3 consists of 15 residues. Germline CDR1 reads MDHEN; CDR2 reads SYDVKM.

The CDR3 reads CATSRDRTSGANEQFF. The CDR3 coding sequence is TGTGCCACCAGCAGAGATCGAACTAGCGGAGCCAATGAGCAGTTCTTC. The rearrangement joins TRBV15 to TRBJ2-1; TRBD2 matches at 8 bases. Germline-derived CDR1 and CDR2 are LNHNV and YYDKDF (reference sequence). Trimming at V came to 0 bases and at J to 6 bases, leaving 7 bases not matched to a gene. The CDR3 extends over 16 amino acids.

The chain has TRBV6-6 and TRBJ2-1; TRBD1 matches at 7 bases. The trim removed 4 bases at V and 5 bases at J, leaving 8 bases unmatched. Looked up from germline, CDR1 is MNHNY and CDR2 is SVGAGI (reference sequence). The CDR3 is 15 amino acids. The CDR3 coding sequence is TGTGCCAGCAGTTCCGTCGAGACAGGGAACAATGAGCAGTTCTTC. Translating it yields CASSSVETGNNEQFF.

The V call is TRBV10-3, the J call TRBJ2-3; 7 nucleotides match TRBD2. Trimming took 6 bases from V and 2 from J; bases not matched to a gene: 8. CDR1 ENHRY and CDR2 SYGVKD come from the germline V gene. This CDR3 is built from 15 residues. CDR3 residues: CAISWGGELTDTQYF. The CDR3, as DNA: TGTGCCATCAGCTGGGGGGGGGAACTCACAGATACGCAGTATTTT.

The chain is built from TRBV11-2 and TRBJ1-1; D uncertain. CDR3 length equals 16 residues. Germline V gene lookup returns CDR1 SGHAT and CDR2 FQNNGV. V dropped 0 bases and J dropped 0 bases, with 11 bases sitting between them. In DNA, the CDR3 is TGTGCCAGCAGCTTAGAGTTTGGCAAGTTGAACACTGAAGCTTTCTTT. Residues: CASSLEFGKLNTEAFF. Combining the CDR3 with reference TRBV11-2 and TRBJ1-1 gives the whole variable domain EAGVAQSPRYKIIEKRQSVAFWCNPISGHATLYWYQQILGQGPKLLIQFQNNGVVDDSQLPKDRFSAERLKGVDSTLKIQPAKLEDSAVYLCASSLEFGKLNTEAFFGQGTRLTVV.

The chain couples TRBV29-1 to TRBJ2-4; 7 bases line up with TRBD1. CDR1 and CDR2 from the germline V gene are SQVTM and ANQGSEA. The J segment lost 1 base and the V segment lost 6 bases, leaving 3 bases of the junction unmatched. The length of the CDR3 is 13 residues. For the CDR3, the DNA is TGCAGCGTGACAGGGCTCGCCAAAAACATTCAGTACTTC. Protein sequence: CSVTGLAKNIQYF.

This chain links TRBV5-1 with TRBJ2-2; 7 bases agree with TRBD1. The junction had 4 bases not matched to a gene; V was cut back by 2 bases and J by 3 bases. This CDR3 contains 15 residues. The germline gives CDR1 SGHRS, CDR2 YFSETQ. The chain's CDR3 is CASSFGTADTGELFF. The CDR3 DNA reads as TGCGCCAGCAGCTTCGGGACAGCTGACACCGGGGAGCTGTTTTTT.

This chain joins TRBV11-1 and TRBJ1-2; D unresolved. V lost 5 bases, J lost 2 bases, and 15 bases lay in between. CDR1 and CDR2 (germline): SGHAT, FQDESV (reference sequence). This CDR3 has 15 residues. The CDR3 DNA reads TGTGCCAGCAGCCCCCGTACGGAGGGAAACTATGGCTACACCTTC. It codes for CASSPRTEGNYGYTF.

The chain is built from TRBV7-9 and TRBJ2-5, with D possibly being TRBD2 (7 bases). The V end was cut by 6 bases, the J end by 2 bases, with 13 bases between. In germline, CDR1 is SEHNR, CDR2 FQNEAQ (reference sequence). This CDR3 has 14 amino acids. CDR3 protein: CASRARGGQETQYF. CDR3 bases: TGTGCCAGCAGGGCAAGGGGGGGTCAAGAGACCCAGTACTTC.

The chain combines TRBV19 with TRBJ2-3, with 8 bases aligning to TRBD2. This CDR3 spans 14 amino acids. The J segment lost 1 base and the V segment lost 7 bases, leaving 4 bases of the junction unmatched. The germline gives CDR1 LNHDA, CDR2 SQIVND (reference sequence). The CDR3 DNA follows: TGTGCCAGTATCCCGGGAGGGCGCACAGATACGCAGTATTTT. As protein: CASIPGGRTDTQYF.

The rearrangement joins TRBV9 to TRBJ2-7, with 7 bases that match TRBD2. This CDR3 region has 17 residues. Germline V gene lookup returns CDR1 SGDLS and CDR2 YYNGEE. J gave up 2 bases and V 4 bases, and 15 bases lay outside the gene matches. The CDR3 loop is CASSPRGEPGGAYEQYF. The CDR3 nucleotides read TGTGCCAGCAGCCCGAGAGGGGAGCCTGGGGGGGCCTACGAGCAGTACTTC.

The J gene is TRBJ2-1, the V gene TRBV27; 9 positions match TRBD2. V lost 3 bases and J lost 7; bases outside the gene matches: 7. Germline V gene sequence: CDR1 MNHEY, CDR2 SMNVEV (reference sequence). The CDR3 runs 15 residues. Here the CDR3 DNA reads TGTGCCAGCAGTTTTGGGGGACTAGCAGTAAATGAGCAGTTCTTC. Its translation: CASSFGGLAVNEQFF.

The rearrangement uses TRBV29-1 and TRBJ2-5, with D possibly TRBD2 on 5 matching bases. The CDR3 length is 13 residues. Germline-derived CDR1 and CDR2 are SQVTM and ANQGSEA. V was trimmed by 0 bases and J by 5 bases, leaving 10 bases between them. CDR3 sequence (DNA): TGCAGCGTTGAAGATCGAGGGATCGAGACCCAGTACTTC. This codes for CSVEDRGIETQYF.

This chain uses TRBV6-1 with TRBJ1-1; possible D gene TRBD1, 5 bases. CDR3 length: 13 amino acids. CDR1 and CDR2 (germline): MNHNS, SASEGT. V lost 8 bases and J 4 bases, leaving 14 bases between the germline ends. As DNA, the CDR3 is TGTGCCAGCGCGGTGACAGTTGGCACTGAAGCTTTCTTT. It codes for CASAVTVGTEAFF.

The chain couples TRBV7-8 to TRBJ2-7, with D perhaps TRBD1 (6 bases). Per the germline V gene, CDR1 is SGHVS and CDR2 is FQNEAQ. V dropped 5 bases and J dropped 3 bases, with 14 bases sitting between them. The CDR3 extends over 14 amino acids. For the CDR3, the DNA is TGTGCCAGCAGCCCGCGACAGGCCAGCTACGAGCAGTACTTC. Translating gives CASSPRQASYEQYF.

The V call is TRBV5-1, the J call TRBJ2-1; 9 bases are a match to TRBD1. Germline trimming cut 0 bases from V and 7 bases from J; bases unmatched to any gene: 5. The CDR3 runs 15 residues. The germline CDR1 and CDR2 sequences are SGHRS and YFSETQ. CDR3 in amino acids: CASSLEGQGMNEQFF. The CDR3 nucleotides are TGCGCCAGCAGCTTGGAGGGACAGGGTATGAATGAGCAGTTCTTC.

The chain links TRBV28 to TRBJ2-1, with D tentatively TRBD2 (5 bases). Germline lookup yields CDR1 MDHEN and CDR2 SYDVKM. The CDR3 has 14 amino acids. Trimming left V 2 bases short and J 6 bases short, with 11 bases between. Here the CDR3 DNA reads TGTGCCAGCAGTTTAGGGCTAGCCTCCAATGAGCAGTTCTTC. It specifies CASSLGLASNEQFF.

The chain joins TRBV23-1 to TRBJ1-5; no clear D. Being an ORF, TRBV23-1 has a function that is uncertain. The CDR3 runs to 14 residues. The germline V and J ends were trimmed by 2 bases and 6 bases, with 11 bases remaining between them. CDR3 sequence reads: CASSQTRGSQPQHF. The CDR3 region has the DNA TGCGCCAGCAGTCAAACGAGAGGGAGTCAGCCCCAGCATTTT.

The V call is TRBV4-2, the J call TRBJ2-3; 10 nucleotides agree with TRBD2. The CDR3 has 15 residues. V shed 4 bases and J 2 bases; nucleotides not matched to a gene: 3. The germline V gene has CDR1 LGHNA and CDR2 YNFKEQ. The chain's CDR3 is CASSRTSGPTDTQYF. DNA for the CDR3: TGTGCCAGCAGCCGGACTAGCGGCCCCACAGATACGCAGTATTTT.

The rearrangement links TRBV5-4 to TRBJ2-3, with 7 nucleotides matching TRBD1. With 5 bases clipped from V and 4 bases from J, the junction kept 13 bases outside the gene matches. Germline-derived CDR1 and CDR2 are SGHNT and YYREEE (reference sequence). The length of the CDR3 is 16 residues. The CDR3 sequence is CASSLQITGVADTQYF. CDR3 bases: TGTGCCAGCAGTCTTCAAATTACAGGGGTTGCAGATACGCAGTATTTT.

V gene TRBV7-9 combines with J gene TRBJ2-3; D not certain. CDR3 length: 12 amino acids. The V gene's germline CDR1 is SEHNR and CDR2 FQNEAQ (reference sequence). Trimming pared 2 bases from V and 5 bases from J, leaving 5 bases between. In DNA form, the CDR3 reads TGTGCCAGCAGCTTAACGGTAGATACGCAGTATTTT. Its protein product is CASSLTVDTQYF. Based on the CDR3 plus reference TRBV7-9 and TRBJ2-3, the full variable domain is DTGVSQNPRHKITKRGQNVTFRCDPISEHNRLYWYRQTLGQGPEFLTYFQNEAQLEKSRLLSDRFSAERPKGSFSTLEIQRTEQGDSAMYLCASSLTVDTQYFGPGTRLTVL.

The J gene is TRBJ2-1, the V gene TRBV18; a weak D match, TRBD2 (6 bases). Germline loops: CDR1 KGHSH, CDR2 LQKENI. This CDR3 has 15 residues. The V gene lost 2 bases and the J gene lost 3 bases, with 11 bases spanning the gap. The CDR3 reads CASSPREVVYNEQFF. The CDR3 DNA reads as TGTGCCAGCTCACCAAGGGAGGTAGTCTACAATGAGCAGTTCTTC.

The chain combines TRBV19 with TRBJ2-2; D is perhaps TRBD2 (6 bases). From germline, CDR1 is LNHDA and CDR2 SQIVND (reference sequence). The CDR3 spans 15 residues. Deletions cut 1 base from V and 3 bases from J, with 9 bases between. The DNA of the CDR3 is TGTGCCAGTAGTATAGGGGGGGTCGACACCGGGGAGCTGTTTTTT. Translated: CASSIGGVDTGELFF.

V is TRBV23-1 and J is TRBJ1-2; no definite D call. TRBV23-1 is an ORF, and what it does is uncertain. CDR3 length equals 14 residues. Trimming left V 4 bases short and J 4 bases short, with 13 bases between. The DNA for the CDR3 is TGCGCCAGCAGTCCAAACCCGGGATGCTATGGCTACACCTTC. Its translation is CASSPNPGCYGYTF.